Listed here is a single T cell receptor beta chain. Its antigen is not yet known. No much larger clone is present one base from it, and per-base qualities are unavailable. The entry originates in a study of blood T cells in healthy people across ages (dated by TCRdb to between 2015 and 2016). Study-wide context: In model experiments, template switching captured about one uniquely barcoded TCR beta cDNA molecule for every two T cells. To track age-related changes in TCR beta repertoire diversity, the study relied on deep sequencing normalized with unique cDNA molecular identifiers. For two donors (one aged 18 to 30 and one aged 80 or older), the study analyzed two additional independent replicas of 1 million unique cDNA reads from the same blood draw. Donors were grouped into four age groups: young (average roughly 15 years), middle-aged (39), aged (around 62) and long-lived (over 80). Here is what the overall study found, with its caveats: Because donor CMV infection status was unknown, age-related changes in expanded clonotypes were potentially confounded. Compared with the aged group, more naive CD4+ T cells, fewer expanded clones and increased TCR diversity were shown by the long-lived group, suggesting age selection. Observed TCR beta diversity correlated strongly with the percentage of naive T cells measured by flow cytometry. Total diversity estimates from one million sequenced T cells were considered lower bounds and underestimates. As age increased, observed TCR beta diversity per million T cells dropped in a roughly linear way, and a significant reduction was already evident by age 40. Conclusive comparison of naive and antigen-experienced compartments was prevented by the profiling of bulk unsorted PBMCs.

The roughly 38 donors, aged about 6 to 100 years, were systemically healthy Caucasian individuals from Russia. Each donor gave ten milliliters of peripheral blood, drawn into EDTA-treated Vacutainer tubes. Ficoll-Paque density-gradient centrifugation was used to isolate PBMCs, with at least 6.5 million obtained per sample. Trizol reagent was used to extract total RNA from the PBMCs, yielding at least 5 micrograms per sample. Naive CD45RAhigh/CD27high T cell percentages were measured by flow cytometry on a PBMC aliquot from every donor. The CDR3 sequence holds 15 residues, the cysteine and phenylalanine included. Here the CDR3 DNA is all that survives: 45 bases in frame from base 1. The CDR1 and CDR2 encoded by the germline V gene are LGHNT and FRNRAP. V was cut back by 7 bases and J by 1 base, leaving a gap of 16 bases between them. Libraries were constructed by 5' RACE. Data came from an Illumina HiSeq 2500. A second PCR of about 7 to 12 cycles was run with a J-beta primer mix and a sample-barcoded 5' primer. Each TCR beta cDNA molecule received a unique molecular identifier from a template-switch 5' adaptor carrying 12 random nucleotides. Each sample yielded at least 2.5 million CDR3-containing paired-end reads. All of the RNA was converted into first-strand cDNA using the Mint cDNA synthesis kit, with a TRBC-specific oligonucleotide serving as the primer. All cDNA was treated with uracil-DNA glycosylase and then went through a first 18-cycle PCR with the universal primers M1SS and BC2_uni_R. The source study handled its data this way. Each sample was normalized by randomly selecting 1 million high-quality reads, each carrying a distinct molecular identifier. Reads sharing molecular identifiers were discarded rather than binned into consensus sequences. MiTCR, run with a Q25 quality threshold and the strictest error-elimination algorithm, handled CDR3 identification, clonotype clustering and error correction. Lower-bound total TCR beta diversity was estimated with a nonparametric unseen species model using Euler transformation. Through fastp at Q25 and MiXCR, TCRdb rebuilt clones from the public reads, retaining in-frame beta chains. All rows with the same CDR3 protein become a single entry with the most common DNA and genes. TCRdb's processing, not the study's, gives the V and J calls here. The sample table lists over 750,000 distinct CDR3 sequences, approximately 25% of them with a count of one. 9.4% of the sample is taken by the ten largest.

This same sample was also taken into another study, of T cells of mothers and their children. The second paper further reports: Donors were nine systemically healthy Caucasian individuals: three mothers and their six children. cDNA synthesis used all of the extracted RNA, with 1.5 ug of RNA in each 15 ul reaction. Sample barcodes and 2-4 random nucleotides were added via the M1S primer in the second PCR. Each mother yielded over 10 million TCR beta CDR3 reads and each child about 3 million reads. Thymic selection similarly shapes TCR recombination output in related and unrelated pairs, with minor effect from inherited differences. Normalized repertoire overlap was always slightly but never significantly higher in related than unrelated mother-child pairs. With a sensitivity of approximately 93 clones per million clonotypes, no persistent microchimeric T cell clones were detected. In the study, deep NGS was used to compare the TCR beta repertoires of mothers and children, and features distinguishing related mother-child pairs from unrelated individuals were sought. Mothers averaged roughly 36 +/- 4 years of age and children averaged approximately 12 +/- 4 years. Libraries were sequenced on Illumina HiSeq 2000 with 100+100 nt paired-end reads after adapter ligation with NEBNext reagents. Mother and child libraries were prepared a month apart and sequenced in separate runs to prevent cross-contamination. For each donor, somewhere between about 500,000 and 2,300,000 distinct TCR beta clonotypes were identified. Naive TCR beta clonotypes were estimated from low-frequency clonotypes matched to each donor's FACS-determined naive share, without sorting.

The TCR was taken from a boy aged 10-17 years in good health. The sequence is built from TRBV12-5 and TRBJ1-1; TRBD1 is a weak D gene call, 6 bases matching. Sequencing input: blood. The CDR3 region: CASVLSGTTNTEAFF. The DNA sequence is as follows: TGTGCTAGTGTCCTATCCGGGACAACGAACACTGAAGCTTTCTTT.